Detailed here is one TCR beta chain. Its antigen is still unknown. This entry is derived from a study of cytomegalovirus exposure and HLA in healthy donors. The study's findings and limits: The study listed approximately 160 cytomegalovirus-associated TCR beta chains. Later, TCR association rates were found to vary by HLA locus, highest for DRB1 and lowest for HLA-C.

CDR1 and CDR2 from the germline V gene are ENHRY and SYGVKD. This CDR3 is built from 14 residues. V shed 5 bases and J 7 bases; nucleotides not matched to a gene: 7. Use of 60 Vbeta and 13 Jbeta primers characterized the PCR. Assay: immunoSEQ multiplex PCR; the TCRdb copy retains only in-frame clones and omits some. This sample has some 170,000 clones; 77% occur once, and the top ten carry more than 3.5%. Sequencing was carried out using PBMCs. This receptor was identified in a woman aged 60 to 75 in good health and CMV-seropositive. V gene TRBV10-3 combines with J gene TRBJ2-2; TRBD1 matches 7 bases. CDR3 DNA sequence: TGTGCCATCAGTCACCGGGACAGCAGCGGGGAGCTGTTTTTT. Encoded protein: CAISHRDSSGELFF.